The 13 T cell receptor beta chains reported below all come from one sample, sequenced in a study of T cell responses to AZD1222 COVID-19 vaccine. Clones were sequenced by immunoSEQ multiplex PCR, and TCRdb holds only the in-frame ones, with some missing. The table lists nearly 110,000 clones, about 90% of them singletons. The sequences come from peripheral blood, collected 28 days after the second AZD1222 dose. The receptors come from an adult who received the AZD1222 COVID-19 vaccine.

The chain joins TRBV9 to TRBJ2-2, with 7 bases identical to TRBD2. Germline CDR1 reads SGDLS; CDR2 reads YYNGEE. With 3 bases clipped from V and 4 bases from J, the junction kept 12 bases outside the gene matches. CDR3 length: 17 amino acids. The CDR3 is CASSGASGSIGTGELFF. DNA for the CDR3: TGTGCCAGCAGCGGGGCTAGCGGCTCTATCGGCACCGGGGAGCTGTTTTTT.

The CDR3 bases are TGTGCCAGCTCCGGGACACGCCGCAATGAGCAGTTCTTC. Translated: CASSGTRRNEQFF. The chain joins TRBV19 to TRBJ2-1; a weak D match, TRBD1 (6 bases). Looked up from germline, CDR1 is LNHDA and CDR2 is SQIVND (reference sequence). This CDR3 is built from 13 residues. V was shortened by 9 bases and J by 6 bases, with 15 bases between the two germline ends.

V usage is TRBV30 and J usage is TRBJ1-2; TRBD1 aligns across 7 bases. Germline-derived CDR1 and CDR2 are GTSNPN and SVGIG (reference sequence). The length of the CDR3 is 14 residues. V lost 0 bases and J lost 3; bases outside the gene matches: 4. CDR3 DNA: TGTGCCTGGAGTGTTAGGGGGCAGGACTATGGCTACACCTTC. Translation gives CAWSVRGQDYGYTF.

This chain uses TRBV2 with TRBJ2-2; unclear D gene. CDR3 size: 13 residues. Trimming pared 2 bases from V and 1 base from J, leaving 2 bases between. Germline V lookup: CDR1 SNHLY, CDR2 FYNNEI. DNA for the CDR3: TGTGCCAGCAGTGAACAGAACACCGGGGAGCTGTTTTTT. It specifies CASSEQNTGELFF.

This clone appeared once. CDR3 coding DNA: TGTGCCAGCAGCTCTACAGGGAGCTCCTACAATGAGCAGTTCTTC. This sequence encodes CASSSTGSSYNEQFF. The rearrangement uses TRBV7-3 and TRBJ2-1, with D tentatively TRBD1 (6 bases). CDR1 is SGHTA and CDR2 is FQGTGA in the germline V gene. The CDR3 totals 15 residues. Trimming removed 4 bases at V and 0 bases at J, with 10 bases between. Drawing the rest from reference TRBV7-3 and TRBJ2-1, the complete variable domain is GAGVSQTPSNKVTEKGKYVELRCDPISGHTALYWYRQSLGQGPEFLIYFQGTGAADDSGLPNDRFFAVRPEGSVSTLKIQRTERGDSAVYLCASSSTGSSYNEQFFGPGTRLTVL.

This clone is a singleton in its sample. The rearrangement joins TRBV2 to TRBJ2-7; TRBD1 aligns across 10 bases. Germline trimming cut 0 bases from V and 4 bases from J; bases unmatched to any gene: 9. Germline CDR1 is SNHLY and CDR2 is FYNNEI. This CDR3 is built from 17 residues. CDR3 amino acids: CASSEALRGTGVYEQYF. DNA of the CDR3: TGTGCCAGCAGTGAAGCGCTTCGAGGGACAGGGGTTTACGAGCAGTACTTC.

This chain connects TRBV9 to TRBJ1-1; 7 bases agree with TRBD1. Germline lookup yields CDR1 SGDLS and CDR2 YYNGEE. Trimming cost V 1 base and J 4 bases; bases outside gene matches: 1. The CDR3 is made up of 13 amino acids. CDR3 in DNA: TGTGCCAGCAGCGTAACAGGGGTCACTGAAGCTTTCTTT. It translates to CASSVTGVTEAFF.

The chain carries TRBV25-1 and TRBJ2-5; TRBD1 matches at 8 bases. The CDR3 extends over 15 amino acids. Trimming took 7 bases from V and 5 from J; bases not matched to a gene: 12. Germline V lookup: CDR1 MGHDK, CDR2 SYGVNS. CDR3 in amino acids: CASTSEQGVDETQYF. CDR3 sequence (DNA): TGTGCCAGCACCTCGGAACAGGGGGTGGATGAGACCCAGTACTTC.

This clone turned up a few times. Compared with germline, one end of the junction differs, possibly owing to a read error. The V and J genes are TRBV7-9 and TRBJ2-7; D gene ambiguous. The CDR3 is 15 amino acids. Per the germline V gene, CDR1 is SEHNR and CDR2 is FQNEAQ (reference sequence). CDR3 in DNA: TGTGCCAGCAGCCAACCTCGCGGTAGCTCCCACGAGCAGTACTTC. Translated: CASSQPRGSSHEQYF.

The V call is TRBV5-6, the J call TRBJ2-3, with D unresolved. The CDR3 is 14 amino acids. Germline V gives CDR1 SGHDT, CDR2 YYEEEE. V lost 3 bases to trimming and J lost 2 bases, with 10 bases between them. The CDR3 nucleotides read TGTGCCAGCAGCTCGGCCCCTGACACAGATACGCAGTATTTT. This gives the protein CASSSAPDTDTQYF.

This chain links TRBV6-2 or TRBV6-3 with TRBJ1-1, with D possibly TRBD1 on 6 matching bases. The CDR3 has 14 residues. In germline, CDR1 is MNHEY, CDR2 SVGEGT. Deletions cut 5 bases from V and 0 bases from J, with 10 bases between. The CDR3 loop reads CASSLQGLNTEAFF. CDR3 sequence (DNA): TGTGCCAGCAGTCTACAGGGATTGAACACTGAAGCTTTCTTT.

This CDR3 reads CASSGQGGNQPQHF. CDR3 DNA: TGTGCCAGTAGTGGACAGGGTGGCAATCAGCCCCAGCATTTT. The V call is TRBV19, the J call TRBJ1-5; 8 bases agree with TRBD1. Looked up from germline, CDR1 is LNHDA and CDR2 is SQIVND (reference sequence). J was trimmed by 2 bases and V by 5 bases; bases with no gene match: 2. The CDR3 has 14 amino acids. The variable domain in full, with the rest retrieved from reference TRBV19 and TRBJ1-5, is DGGITQSPKYLFRKEGQNVTLSCEQNLNHDAMYWYRQDPGQGLRLIYYSQIVNDFQKGDIAEGYSVSREKKESFPLTVTSAQKNPTAFYLCASSGQGGNQPQHFGDGTRLSIL.

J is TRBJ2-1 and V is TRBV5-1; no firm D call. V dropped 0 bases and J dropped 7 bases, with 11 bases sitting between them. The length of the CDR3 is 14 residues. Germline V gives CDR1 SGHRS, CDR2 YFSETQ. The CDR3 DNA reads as TGCGCCAGCAGCTTGGGGCAGGTCGGGAATGAGCAGTTCTTC. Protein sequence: CASSLGQVGNEQFF.